This passage covers 20 T cell receptor beta chains from one sample sequenced in a study of cytomegalovirus exposure and HLA in healthy donors (dated by TCRdb to the late 2010s). The library relied on the immunoSEQ multiplex PCR assay. For the multiplex PCR, a mixture combining 60 forward primers for TCR Vbeta segments and 13 reverse primers for TCR Jbeta segments was used. Not all clones reach the TCRdb copy of this immuneACCESS table, which keeps in-frame sequences only. Checked studies attribute under half of the gap to unresolved V genes and leave the rest unexplained. The sample contains approximately 150,000 clones, about 82% of them found a single time. More than 3% of the sample is held by the ten biggest clonotypes. The sequencing input was PBMCs. The receptor set was obtained from a male donor in good health and CMV-seronegative.

V and J are TRBV28 and TRBJ2-2; 7 bases align to TRBD1. J lost 2 bases, V lost 5 bases, and 8 bases had no gene match. Looked up from germline, CDR1 is MDHEN and CDR2 is SYDVKM. CDR3 length: 16 residues. The CDR3 region is CASSTPGTDNTGELFF. The CDR3 nucleotides read TGTGCCAGCAGTACGCCGGGGACAGACAACACCGGGGAGCTGTTTTTT.

V gene TRBV5-1 combines with J gene TRBJ1-2; 7 bases line up with TRBD1. The CDR3 covers 13 residues. The germline V gene encodes CDR1 SGHRS and CDR2 YFSETQ. With 2 bases clipped from V and 6 bases from J, the junction kept 4 bases outside the gene matches. The CDR3 nucleotides read TGCGCCAGCAGCTTCAGTCAGGGGGATGGCTACACCTTC. This gives the protein CASSFSQGDGYTF.

V gene TRBV5-4 combines with J gene TRBJ2-1; TRBD2 matches 11 bases. The CDR3 is 15 amino acids. With V trimmed by 2 bases and J by 7 bases, 5 bases remained unmatched. In germline, CDR1 is SGHNT, CDR2 YYREEE (reference sequence). CDR3 DNA: TGTGCCAGCAGCTTACTAGCGGGGGCTCTGAATGAGCAGTTCTTC. Translation: CASSLLAGALNEQFF.

CDR3: CASSPGSNQPQHF. CDR3 nucleotides: TGTGCCAGCAGTCCCGGGAGCAATCAGCCCCAGCATTTT. The chain has TRBV6-5 and TRBJ1-5; D not resolved. This CDR3 region has 13 residues. Between the trimmed V and J ends, which lost 5 bases and 1 base, there was a span of 6 bases. CDR1 and CDR2 (germline): MNHEY, SVGAGI.

This chain uses TRBV2 with TRBJ2-1; 11 bases are a match to TRBD2. J was trimmed by 6 bases and V by 10 bases; bases with no gene match: 11. The CDR3 extends over 15 amino acids. Germline V gene lookup returns CDR1 SNHLY and CDR2 FYNNEI. Here the CDR3 reads CANQARLAGGNEQFF. In DNA, the CDR3 is TGTGCCAACCAAGCCCGGCTAGCGGGGGGCAATGAGCAGTTCTTC.

The genes are TRBV5-1 and TRBJ2-3, with a weak D call TRBD2 (5 bases). V was cut by 0 bases and J by 5 bases, with 10 bases left in between. The CDR3 loop spans 14 amino acids. Germline V gene sequence: CDR1 SGHRS, CDR2 YFSETQ. CDR3 bases: TGCGCCAGCAGCTTGGGGGAGCCCATAGATACGCAGTATTTT. Encoded protein: CASSLGEPIDTQYF.

The V call is TRBV7-9, the J call TRBJ1-6; D perhaps matches TRBD1 (6 bases). V shed 6 bases and J shed 9 bases, with 18 bases lying between them. The CDR3 spans 15 residues. Germline V lookup: CDR1 SEHNR, CDR2 FQNEAQ (reference sequence). The CDR3, as DNA: TGTGCCAGCAGGCAAGACGGGACACAGGGTTCACCCCTCCACTTT. This gives the protein CASRQDGTQGSPLHF.

V usage is TRBV6-5 and J usage is TRBJ2-2; 7 bases are a match to TRBD1. The length of the CDR3 is 16 residues. In germline, CDR1 is MNHEY, CDR2 SVGAGI. V shed 0 bases and J 2 bases; nucleotides not matched to a gene: 3. Here the CDR3 reads CASSYSGTANTGELFF. The CDR3 DNA is TGTGCCAGCAGTTACTCTGGGACAGCTAACACCGGGGAGCTGTTTTTT.

This clone was observed a single time. The chain couples TRBV6-6 to TRBJ2-2; D is possibly TRBD2 (5 bases). Trimming pared 0 bases from V and 4 bases from J, leaving 9 bases between. CDR1 and CDR2 from the germline V gene are MNHNY and SVGAGI (reference sequence). The CDR3 length is 15 residues. In DNA, the CDR3 is TGTGCCAGCAGTTACTCGAGGGCAGGCACCGGGGAGCTGTTTTTT. Translated: CASSYSRAGTGELFF.

CDR3 protein: CASSPALGTGPGEQYF. The CDR3 DNA is TGTGCCAGCAGCCCGGCGTTAGGGACAGGACCTGGGGAGCAGTACTTC. The chain employs TRBV28 and TRBJ2-7; 8 bases are shared with TRBD1. The trim removed 6 bases at V and 7 bases at J, leaving 17 bases unmatched. Germline lookup yields CDR1 MDHEN and CDR2 SYDVKM. The CDR3 has 16 amino acids.

The V and J genes are TRBV11-2 and TRBJ2-1, with 8 nucleotides matching TRBD2. This CDR3 contains 16 residues. Germline lookup yields CDR1 SGHAT and CDR2 FQNNGV. J was trimmed by 8 bases and V by 1 base; bases with no gene match: 10. The CDR3 is CASSLAGTRGWDEQFF. As DNA, the CDR3 is TGTGCCAGCAGCTTAGCAGGGACTAGAGGATGGGATGAGCAGTTCTTC. The full variable domain, completed using reference TRBV11-2 and TRBJ2-1, is EAGVAQSPRYKIIEKRQSVAFWCNPISGHATLYWYQQILGQGPKLLIQFQNNGVVDDSQLPKDRFSAERLKGVDSTLKIQPAKLEDSAVYLCASSLAGTRGWDEQFFGPGTRLTVL.

This clone was seen only once. This chain joins TRBV15 and TRBJ2-7; TRBD1 agrees at 7 bases. The CDR3 has 14 residues. Germline V CDR1 and CDR2: LNHNV, YYDKDF (reference sequence). J lost 2 bases, V lost 5 bases, and 6 bases had no gene match. CDR3 in DNA: TGTGCCACCAGCCTCGGACAGGAGACCTACGAGCAGTACTTC. It specifies CATSLGQETYEQYF.

The chain couples TRBV6-6 to TRBJ2-1; TRBD2 agrees at 7 bases. V gave up 2 bases and J gave up 4 bases; unmatched junction bases: 5. Looked up from germline, CDR1 is MNHNY and CDR2 is SVGAGI (reference sequence). This CDR3 has 15 amino acids. CDR3 residues: CASSYLSGFYNEQFF. Here the CDR3 DNA reads TGTGCCAGCAGTTACCTTAGCGGGTTTTACAATGAGCAGTTCTTC.

The chain couples TRBV19 to TRBJ1-5; D is perhaps TRBD1 (5 bases). The germline CDR1 and CDR2 sequences are LNHDA and SQIVND (reference sequence). CDR3 length: 14 amino acids. The V gene lost 8 bases and the J gene lost 2 bases, with 13 bases spanning the gap. The CDR3 nucleotides read TGTGCCAGTGGGGCCTCCCTCGGCAATCAGCCCCAGCATTTT. Its translation is CASGASLGNQPQHF. Supplemented by reference TRBV19 and TRBJ1-5, the full variable domain reads DGGITQSPKYLFRKEGQNVTLSCEQNLNHDAMYWYRQDPGQGLRLIYYSQIVNDFQKGDIAEGYSVSREKKESFPLTVTSAQKNPTAFYLCASGASLGNQPQHFGDGTRLSIL.

Of note for this clone: The junction shows a germline mismatch at one end, possibly a read error. This CDR3 is CASSSGNSGGPGEF. The CDR3 region has the DNA TGTGCCAGCAGTTCCGGGAATTCGGGAGGCCCAGGGGAATTT. This chain joins TRBV27 and TRBJ1-1; perhaps TRBD1 as D (6 bases). CDR3 length: 14 amino acids. In germline, CDR1 is MNHEY, CDR2 SMNVEV (reference sequence).

This clone was observed a single time. The CDR3: CASSQGFRGQTYEQYF. CDR3 nucleotides: TGTGCCAGCAGCCAAGGGTTCAGGGGGCAGACCTACGAGCAGTACTTC. This rearrangement joins TRBV14 to TRBJ2-7; 8 bases agree with TRBD1. CDR1 is SGHDN and CDR2 is FVKESK in the germline V gene. The CDR3 loop spans 16 amino acids. V lost 1 base to trimming and J lost 2 bases; unmatched junction nucleotides: 7.

The chain links TRBV6-1 to TRBJ2-5; 7 positions agree with TRBD1. V was pared by 4 bases and J by 3 bases, with 14 bases of the junction left unmatched. This CDR3 has 17 residues. Germline loops: CDR1 MNHNS, CDR2 SASEGT. CDR3 nucleotides: TGTGCCAGCAGTGGGCGCCCGACAGGGTTGAGGGAAGAGACCCAGTACTTC. Translation gives CASSGRPTGLREETQYF.

The chain is built from TRBV15 and TRBJ1-5, with a tentative D call TRBD1 (5 bases). Germline V gene lookup returns CDR1 LNHNV and CDR2 YYDKDF (reference sequence). The CDR3 totals 16 residues. The germline V and J ends were trimmed by 0 bases and 0 bases, with 9 bases remaining between them. The CDR3 DNA follows: TGTGCCACCAGCAGAGATCTCGGGGGTAGCAATCAGCCCCAGCATTTT. It is translated as CATSRDLGGSNQPQHF.

CDR3 amino acids: CASSLGGNYSPLHF. CDR3 coding DNA: TGCGCCAGCAGCTTGGGAGGGAACTATTCACCCCTCCACTTT. The chain joins TRBV5-1 to TRBJ1-6; no reliable D call. Germline V gene data show CDR1 as SGHRS and CDR2 as YFSETQ. This CDR3 has 14 residues. The V end was cut by 0 bases, the J end by 8 bases, with 9 bases between.

The chain joins TRBV9 to TRBJ2-1, with a possible D match to TRBD2 (6 bases). V was cut by 5 bases and J by 5 bases, with 14 bases left in between. The CDR3 is made up of 14 amino acids. CDR1 is SGDLS and CDR2 is YYNGEE in the germline V gene. For the CDR3, the DNA is TGTGCCAGCAGGGCACTAGCTGGTAACAATGAGCAGTTCTTC. This gives the protein CASRALAGNNEQFF.